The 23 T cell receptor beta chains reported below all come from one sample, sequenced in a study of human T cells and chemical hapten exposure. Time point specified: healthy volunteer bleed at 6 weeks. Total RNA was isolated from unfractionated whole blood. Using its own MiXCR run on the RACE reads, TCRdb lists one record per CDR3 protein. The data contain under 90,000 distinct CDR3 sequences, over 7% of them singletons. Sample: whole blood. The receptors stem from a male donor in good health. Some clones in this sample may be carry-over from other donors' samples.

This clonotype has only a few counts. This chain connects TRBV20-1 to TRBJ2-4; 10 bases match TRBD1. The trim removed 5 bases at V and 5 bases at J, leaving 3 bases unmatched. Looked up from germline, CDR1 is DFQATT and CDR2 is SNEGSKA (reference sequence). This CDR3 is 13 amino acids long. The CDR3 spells CSAGTGDQNIQYF. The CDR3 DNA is TGCAGTGCTGGGACAGGGGACCAAAACATTCAGTACTTC.

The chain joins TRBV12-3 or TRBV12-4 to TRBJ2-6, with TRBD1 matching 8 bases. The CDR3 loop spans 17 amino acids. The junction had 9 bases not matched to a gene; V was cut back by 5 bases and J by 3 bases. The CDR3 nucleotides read TGTGCCAGCAGTCGGGCTCAGGGGGCAAGTGGGGCCAACGTCCTGACTTTC. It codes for CASSRAQGASGANVLTF.

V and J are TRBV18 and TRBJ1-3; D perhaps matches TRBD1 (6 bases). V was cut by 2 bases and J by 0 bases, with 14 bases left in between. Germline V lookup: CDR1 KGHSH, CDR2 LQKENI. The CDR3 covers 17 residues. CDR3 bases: TGTGCCAGCTCACCAAAAGGGCGGGGGCCCTCTGGAAACACCATATATTTT. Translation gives CASSPKGRGPSGNTIYF.

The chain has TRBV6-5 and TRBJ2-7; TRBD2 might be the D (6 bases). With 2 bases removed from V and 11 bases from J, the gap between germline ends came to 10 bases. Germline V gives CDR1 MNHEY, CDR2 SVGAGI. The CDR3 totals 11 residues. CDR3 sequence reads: CASSYRREEYF. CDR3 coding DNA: TGTGCCAGCAGTTACCGTAGGGAGGAGTACTTC.

The CDR3 reads CASRLTGPGQPQHF. The CDR3 nucleotides read TGTGCCAGCAGATTGACAGGGCCGGGACAGCCCCAGCATTTT. The chain combines TRBV6-5 with TRBJ1-5; 7 positions match TRBD1. The CDR3 loop spans 14 amino acids. Losses at the gene ends were 6 bases for V and 7 bases for J; bases not matched to a gene: 9. Germline assignment: CDR1 MNHEY and CDR2 SVGAGI.

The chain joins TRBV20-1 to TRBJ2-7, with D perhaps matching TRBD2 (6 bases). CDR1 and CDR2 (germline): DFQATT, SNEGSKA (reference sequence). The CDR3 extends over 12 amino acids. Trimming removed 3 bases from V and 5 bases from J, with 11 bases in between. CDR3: CSASIGGDEQYF. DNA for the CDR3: TGCAGTGCTAGTATAGGAGGGGACGAGCAGTACTTC.

The CDR3 protein is CASSPRSAYEQYF. The CDR3 DNA reads TGTGCCAGCAGTCCAAGGTCCGCCTACGAGCAGTACTTC. The genes are TRBV6-2 or TRBV6-3 and TRBJ2-7; D remains unclear. Trimming removed 5 bases at V and 2 bases at J, with 10 bases between. Germline CDR1 reads MNHEY; CDR2 reads SVGEGT. The CDR3 consists of 13 residues.

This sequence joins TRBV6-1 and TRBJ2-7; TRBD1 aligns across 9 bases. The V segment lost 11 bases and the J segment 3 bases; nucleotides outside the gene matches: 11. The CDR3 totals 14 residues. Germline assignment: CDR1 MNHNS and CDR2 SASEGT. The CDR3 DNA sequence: TGTGCCTCGCGACCCCGGACAGGGGACTACGAGCAGTACTTC. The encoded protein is CASRPRTGDYEQYF.

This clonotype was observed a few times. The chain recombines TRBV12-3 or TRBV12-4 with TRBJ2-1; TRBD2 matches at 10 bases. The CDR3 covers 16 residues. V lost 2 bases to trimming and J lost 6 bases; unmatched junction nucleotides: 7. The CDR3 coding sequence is TGTGCCAGCAGTTTAATTCTTAGCGGGGGGAGCAATGAGCAGTTCTTC. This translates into CASSLILSGGSNEQFF.

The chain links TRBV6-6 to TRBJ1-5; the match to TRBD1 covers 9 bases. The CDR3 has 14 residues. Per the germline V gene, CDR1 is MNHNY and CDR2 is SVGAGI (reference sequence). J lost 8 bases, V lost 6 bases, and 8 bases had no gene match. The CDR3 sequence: CASSSGQGSEPQHF. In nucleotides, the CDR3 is TGTGCCAGCAGCTCCGGACAGGGGTCTGAGCCCCAGCATTTT.

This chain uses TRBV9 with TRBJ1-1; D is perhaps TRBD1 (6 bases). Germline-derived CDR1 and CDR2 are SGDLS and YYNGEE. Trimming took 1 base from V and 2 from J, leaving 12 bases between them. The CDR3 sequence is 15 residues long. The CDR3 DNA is TGTGCCAGCAGCGTAATTGGACAGCCCAACACTGAAGCTTTCTTT. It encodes CASSVIGQPNTEAFF.

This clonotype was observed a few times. The CDR3 region has the DNA TGCGCCAGCAGTCCTACCACTAGCGGAGTCTCGGTGACCCAGTACTTC. It codes for CASSPTTSGVSVTQYF. J is TRBJ2-5 and V is TRBV5-1, with 8 bases identical to TRBD2. V lost 5 bases to trimming and J lost 7 bases; unmatched junction nucleotides: 16. There are 16 residues in the CDR3. The germline V gene encodes CDR1 SGHRS and CDR2 YFSETQ.

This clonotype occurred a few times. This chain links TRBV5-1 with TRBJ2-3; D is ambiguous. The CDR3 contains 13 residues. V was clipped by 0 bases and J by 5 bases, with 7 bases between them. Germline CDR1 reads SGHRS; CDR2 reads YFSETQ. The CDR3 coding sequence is TGCGCCAGCAGCTTGGTAAGCGAAGATACGCAGTATTTT. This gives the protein CASSLVSEDTQYF.

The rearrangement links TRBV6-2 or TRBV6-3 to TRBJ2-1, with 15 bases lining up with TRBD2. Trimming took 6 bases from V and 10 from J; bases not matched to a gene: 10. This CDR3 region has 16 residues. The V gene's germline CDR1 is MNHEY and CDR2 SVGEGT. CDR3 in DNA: TGTGCCAGCAGGCTCCCGGGACTAGCGGGGGGTTCGGAGCAGTTCTTC. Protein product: CASRLPGLAGGSEQFF.

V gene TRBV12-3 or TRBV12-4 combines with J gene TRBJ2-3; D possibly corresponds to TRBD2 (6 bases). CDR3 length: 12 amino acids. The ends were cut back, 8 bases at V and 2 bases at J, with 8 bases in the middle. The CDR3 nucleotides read TGTGCCAGCCGGGACTCCACAGATACGCAGTATTTT. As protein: CASRDSTDTQYF.

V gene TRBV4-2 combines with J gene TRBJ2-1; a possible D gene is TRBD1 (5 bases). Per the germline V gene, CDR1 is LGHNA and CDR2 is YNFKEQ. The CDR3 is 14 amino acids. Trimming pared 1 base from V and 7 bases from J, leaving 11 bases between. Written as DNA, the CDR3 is TGTGCCAGCAGCCAAGGACAGATAAATAATGAGCAGTTCTTC. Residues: CASSQGQINNEQFF.

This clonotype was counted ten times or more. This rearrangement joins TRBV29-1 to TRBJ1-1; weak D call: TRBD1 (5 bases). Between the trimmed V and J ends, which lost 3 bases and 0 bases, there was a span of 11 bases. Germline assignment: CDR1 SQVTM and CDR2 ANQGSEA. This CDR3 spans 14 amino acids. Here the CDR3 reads CSVEVPGLNTEAFF. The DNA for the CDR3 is TGCAGCGTTGAGGTTCCGGGGCTGAACACTGAAGCTTTCTTT.

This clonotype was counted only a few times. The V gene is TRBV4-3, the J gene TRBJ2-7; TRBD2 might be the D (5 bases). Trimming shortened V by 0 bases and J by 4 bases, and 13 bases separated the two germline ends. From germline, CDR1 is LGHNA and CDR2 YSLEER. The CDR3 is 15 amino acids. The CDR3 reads CASSQERIGRYEQYF. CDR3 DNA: TGCGCCAGCAGCCAAGAAAGGATAGGGAGATACGAGCAGTACTTC.

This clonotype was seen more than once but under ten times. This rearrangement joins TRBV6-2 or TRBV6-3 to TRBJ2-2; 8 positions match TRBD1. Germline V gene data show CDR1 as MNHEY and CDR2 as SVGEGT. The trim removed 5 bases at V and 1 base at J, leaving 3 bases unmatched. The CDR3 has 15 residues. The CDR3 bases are TGTGCCAGCAGTAAGGACAGGGTGAACACCGGGGAGCTGTTTTTT. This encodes CASSKDRVNTGELFF.

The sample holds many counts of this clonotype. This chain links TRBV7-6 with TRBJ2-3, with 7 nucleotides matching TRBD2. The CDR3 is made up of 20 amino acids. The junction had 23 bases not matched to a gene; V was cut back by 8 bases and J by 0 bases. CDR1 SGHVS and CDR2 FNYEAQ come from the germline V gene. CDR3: CASGGRLAHSPHSSTDTQYF. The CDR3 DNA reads TGTGCCAGCGGGGGGAGACTAGCTCACTCACCTCACTCAAGCACAGATACGCAGTATTTT.

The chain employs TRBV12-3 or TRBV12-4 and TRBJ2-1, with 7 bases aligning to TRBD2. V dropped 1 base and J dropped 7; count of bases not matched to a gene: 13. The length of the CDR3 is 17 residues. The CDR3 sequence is CASSLGETAGVRNEQFF. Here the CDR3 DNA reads TGTGCCAGCAGTTTAGGGGAGACGGCGGGAGTAAGGAATGAGCAGTTCTTC.

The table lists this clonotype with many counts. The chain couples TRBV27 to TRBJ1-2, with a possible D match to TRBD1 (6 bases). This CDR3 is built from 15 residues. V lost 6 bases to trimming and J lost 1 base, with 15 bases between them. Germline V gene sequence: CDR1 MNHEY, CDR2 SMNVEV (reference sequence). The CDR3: CASRSLGADNYGYTF. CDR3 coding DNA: TGTGCCAGCAGGTCTCTGGGGGCAGATAACTATGGCTACACCTTC.

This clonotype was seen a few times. CDR3 in amino acids: CASSLHRVNTEAFF. CDR3 DNA: TGTGCCAGCAGTTTACACAGAGTGAACACTGAAGCTTTCTTT. The rearrangement uses TRBV12-3 or TRBV12-4 and TRBJ1-1; D unresolved. V lost 2 bases to trimming and J lost 0 bases, with 7 bases between them. The CDR3 covers 14 residues.